This TCR beta chain was captured by sequencing in a study of cytomegalovirus exposure and HLA in healthy donors. Findings and limits, study-wide: According to a subsequent analysis, TCR clusters from the first cohort were inclined to appear together in the 130 or so validation repertoires. In vitro checks showed that three CMV-associated chains really do target CMV antigens.

The repertoire was sequenced with immunoSEQ multiplex PCR; TCRdb's copy has only in-frame clones and lacks some. The sample holds under 200,000 clones; 86% are singletons and the top ten take approximately 2%. This clone showed up just once. Its antigen remains unknown. CDR3 size: 14 residues. The ends lost 4 bases at V and 5 bases at J; junction bases unmatched: 6. The germline CDR1 and CDR2 sequences are SGHRS and YFSETQ. This TCR was sampled from a woman between 18 and 29 years old in good health and CMV-seronegative. Sequencing was performed on PBMCs. The chain is built from TRBV5-1 and TRBJ2-5; TRBD1 agrees at 9 bases. DNA for the CDR3: TGCGCCAGCAGCCGGGACAGGGAACGGGAGACCCAGTACTTC. Translated, it gives CASSRDRERETQYF.